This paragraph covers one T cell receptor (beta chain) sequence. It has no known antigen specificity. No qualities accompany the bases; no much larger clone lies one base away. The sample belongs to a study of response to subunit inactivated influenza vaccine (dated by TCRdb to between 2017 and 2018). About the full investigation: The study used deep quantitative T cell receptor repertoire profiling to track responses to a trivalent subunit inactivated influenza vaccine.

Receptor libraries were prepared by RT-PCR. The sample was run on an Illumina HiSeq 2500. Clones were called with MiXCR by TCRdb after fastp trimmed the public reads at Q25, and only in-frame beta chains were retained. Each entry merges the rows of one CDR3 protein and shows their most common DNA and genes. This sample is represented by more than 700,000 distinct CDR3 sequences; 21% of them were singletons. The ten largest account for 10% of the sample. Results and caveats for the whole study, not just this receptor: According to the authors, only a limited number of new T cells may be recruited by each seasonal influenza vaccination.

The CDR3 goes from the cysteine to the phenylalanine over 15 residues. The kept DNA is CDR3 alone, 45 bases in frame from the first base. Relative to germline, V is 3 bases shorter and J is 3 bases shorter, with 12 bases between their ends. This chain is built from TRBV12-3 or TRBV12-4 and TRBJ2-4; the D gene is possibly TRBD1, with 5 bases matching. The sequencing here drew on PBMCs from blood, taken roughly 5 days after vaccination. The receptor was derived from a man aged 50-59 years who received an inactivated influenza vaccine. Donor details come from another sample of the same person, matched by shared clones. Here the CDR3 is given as CASSFAGFSKNIQYF. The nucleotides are TGTGCCAGCAGTTTTGCAGGGTTTAGCAAAAACATTCAGTACTTC.